The source of this T cell receptor (beta chain) is a study of control samples from healthy donors and cancer patients (dated by TCRdb to 2020 to 2021). In the germline V gene, CDR1 corresponds to MGHRA and CDR2 to YSYEKL. At the junction V is shortened by 1 base and J by 0 bases, with 9 bases in between. Its CDR3 holds 15 amino acids, cysteine through phenylalanine. The only DNA kept is the CDR3, 45 bases in frame from the first base. On this clone: Its recognized antigen is unknown. Base qualities were left out, and no much larger clone turns up one base away.

The library was obtained by the immunoSEQ multiplex PCR assay. TCRdb provides this immuneACCESS table in a form limited to in-frame rearrangements. Some clones are lacking; in checked studies, under half of them reflect an unresolved V gene, and why the rest are absent is not known. For this sample the table gives tens of thousands of clones, of which around 96% were detected only once. About 2% of the sample comes from the top ten. Sequenced input: blood. The clonotype was recovered from a woman aged 25 to 39 in good health. Recombination connected TRBV4-1 to TRBJ1-1, with no confidently assigned D gene. The CDR3 here reads CASSQGGTLNTEAFF. The DNA is as follows: TGCGCCAGCAGCCAAGGAGGAACCTTGAACACTGAAGCTTTCTTT.